One T cell receptor beta chain is described in this entry. Its specificity is not known. This specimen comes from a study of early T cells in non-severe SARS-CoV-2 infection. For the study at large: Sequencing targeted bulk RNA from unsorted whole blood, leaving chains unpaired.

Attached unique molecular identifiers marked individual cDNA molecules. TCRdb ran MiXCR on the 5' RACE reads and lists one entry per CDR3 protein. Seen here are 99,000 or so distinct CDR3 sequences, roughly 17% observed once, and the top ten hold about 1.3%. Germline lookup yields CDR1 SQVTM and CDR2 ANQGSEA. The CDR3 extends over 12 amino acids. Trimming removed 3 bases at V and 5 bases at J, with 11 bases between. Study-wide findings and caveats: Comparison of clonotypes with VDJdb favored anti-spike CD8 responses while missing private and CD4 specificities.

The clonotype comes from an adult who was a healthcare worker with PCR-confirmed SARS-CoV-2 infection or an uninfected control (not recorded which). The sequenced material came from whole blood. V usage is TRBV29-1 and J usage is TRBJ2-7, with D perhaps matching TRBD1 (5 bases). CDR3 bases: TGCAGCGTTGACTCAGGGCACCACGAGCAGTACTTC. Amino acid sequence: CSVDSGHHEQYF.